This TCR beta chain originates from a study of T-cell reconstitution after alpha-beta-depleted transplantation in children. Unique molecular identifiers were used to barcode this TCRbeta library. MiXCR was run by TCRdb on the PCR reads, yielding one entry per CDR3 protein. The sample has about 270,000 distinct CDR3 sequences, more than 8% seen once; the top ten hold about 9.5%. Germline CDR1 DFQATT, CDR2 SNEGSKA (reference sequence). V gave up 4 bases and J gave up 4 bases, with 19 bases separating them. The CDR3 has 15 amino acids. This clonotype has more than one count but fewer than ten. The sample consisted of PBMCs from the stem cell graft donor, taken from the stem cell graft. The chain links TRBV20-1 to TRBJ2-5; D is possibly TRBD2 (6 bases). The receptor comes from a human donor who donated a stem cell graft to a child with SCID. CDR3 DNA sequence: TGCAGTGCTACACCGTACGGGGGTTTGATAGAGACCCAGTACTTC. This codes for CSATPYGGLIETQYF.